This T cell receptor (beta chain) was obtained from a study of blood T cell repertoires in COVID-19. For the study at large: PBMCs, B-cell-depleted T cells, or T cells were the source of the cDNA or gDNA that made up the material.

This CDR3 region has 14 residues. With V trimmed by 5 bases and J by 3 bases, 4 bases remained unmatched. From germline, CDR1 is MNHEY and CDR2 SMNVEV (reference sequence). This clone appeared once. The data were produced by immunoSEQ multiplex PCR, yet TCRdb's version contains in-frame clones alone and is incomplete. This sample has about 300,000 clones, with 86% found just once. Enrollees, about 18 to 89 years old, lived in some 24 US areas. Cohorts were assigned according to the clinical history that participants reported. In Cohort 3, a recovered donor had either two negative PCRs, clearance, or symptom resolution.

V gene TRBV27 combines with J gene TRBJ1-5; 7 bases map to TRBD1. This TCR came from a woman in her late teens or twenties who had recovered from COVID-19. The sequencing input was PBMCs or T cells enriched from blood (not recorded which). The CDR3 DNA sequence: TGTGCCAGCAGTCCTGGGACAGTCAATCAGCCCCAGCATTTT. It is translated as CASSPGTVNQPQHF.